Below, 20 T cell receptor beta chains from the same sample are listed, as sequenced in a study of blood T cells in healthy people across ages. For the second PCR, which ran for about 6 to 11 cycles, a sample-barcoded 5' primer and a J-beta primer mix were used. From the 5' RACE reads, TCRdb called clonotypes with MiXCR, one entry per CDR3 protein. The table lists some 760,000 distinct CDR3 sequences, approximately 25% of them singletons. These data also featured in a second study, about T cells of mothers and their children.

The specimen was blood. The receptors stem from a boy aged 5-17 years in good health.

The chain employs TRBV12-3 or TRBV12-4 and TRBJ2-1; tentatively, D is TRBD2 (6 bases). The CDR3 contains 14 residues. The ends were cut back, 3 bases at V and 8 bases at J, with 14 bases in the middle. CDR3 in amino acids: CASSFSGPGDEQFF. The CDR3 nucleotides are TGTGCCAGCAGTTTTAGCGGCCCCGGCGATGAGCAGTTCTTC.

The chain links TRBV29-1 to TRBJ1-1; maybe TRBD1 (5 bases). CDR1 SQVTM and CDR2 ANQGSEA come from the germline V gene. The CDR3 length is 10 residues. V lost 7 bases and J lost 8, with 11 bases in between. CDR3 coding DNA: TGCAGCGCTCGGGACCTAGAAGCTTTCTTT. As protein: CSARDLEAFF.

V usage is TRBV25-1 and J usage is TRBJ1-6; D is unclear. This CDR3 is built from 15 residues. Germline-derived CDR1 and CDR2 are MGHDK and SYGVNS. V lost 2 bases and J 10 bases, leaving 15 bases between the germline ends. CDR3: CASSESLSLISPLHF. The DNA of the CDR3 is TGTGCCAGCAGTGAAAGTTTGTCCCTCATCTCACCCCTCCACTTT.

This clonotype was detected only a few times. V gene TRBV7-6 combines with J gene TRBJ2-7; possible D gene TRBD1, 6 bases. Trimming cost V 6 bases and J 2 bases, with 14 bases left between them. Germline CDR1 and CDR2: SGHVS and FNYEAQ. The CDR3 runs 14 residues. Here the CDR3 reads CASSLTGSPYEQYF. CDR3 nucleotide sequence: TGTGCCAGCAGTCTCACAGGGTCCCCCTACGAGCAGTACTTC.

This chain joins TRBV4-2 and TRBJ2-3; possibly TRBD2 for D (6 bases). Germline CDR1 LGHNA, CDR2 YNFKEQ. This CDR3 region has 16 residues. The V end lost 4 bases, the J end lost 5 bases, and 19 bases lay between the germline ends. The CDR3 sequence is CASSPASASLLDTQYF. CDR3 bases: TGTGCCAGCAGCCCGGCTAGCGCCTCCCTTTTAGATACGCAGTATTTT.

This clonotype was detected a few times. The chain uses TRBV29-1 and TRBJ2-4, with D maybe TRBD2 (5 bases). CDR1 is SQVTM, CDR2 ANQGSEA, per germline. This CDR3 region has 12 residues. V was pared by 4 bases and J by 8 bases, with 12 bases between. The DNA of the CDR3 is TGCAGCGTTGGGACCGGGGAGTACATTCAGTACTTC. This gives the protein CSVGTGEYIQYF.

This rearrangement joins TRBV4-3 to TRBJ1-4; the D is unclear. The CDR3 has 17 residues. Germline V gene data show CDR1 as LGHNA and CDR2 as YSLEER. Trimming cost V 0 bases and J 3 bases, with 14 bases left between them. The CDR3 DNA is TGCGCCAGCAGCCAAGATCCGCCCGGTTGGCCTAATGAAAAACTGTTTTTT. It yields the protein CASSQDPPGWPNEKLFF.

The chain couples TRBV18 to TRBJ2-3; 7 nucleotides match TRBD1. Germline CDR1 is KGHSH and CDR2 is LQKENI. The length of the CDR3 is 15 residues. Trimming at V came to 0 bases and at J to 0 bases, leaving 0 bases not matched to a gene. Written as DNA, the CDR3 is TGTGCCAGCTCACCACCGACAGGGAGCACAGATACGCAGTATTTT. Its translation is CASSPPTGSTDTQYF.

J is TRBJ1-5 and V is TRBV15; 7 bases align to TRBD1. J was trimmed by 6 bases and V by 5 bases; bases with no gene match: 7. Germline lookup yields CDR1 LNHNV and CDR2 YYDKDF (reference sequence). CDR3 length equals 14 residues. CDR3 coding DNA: TGTGCCACCAGCGGCCGACAGGGAGGTCAGCCCCAGCATTTT. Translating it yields CATSGRQGGQPQHF.

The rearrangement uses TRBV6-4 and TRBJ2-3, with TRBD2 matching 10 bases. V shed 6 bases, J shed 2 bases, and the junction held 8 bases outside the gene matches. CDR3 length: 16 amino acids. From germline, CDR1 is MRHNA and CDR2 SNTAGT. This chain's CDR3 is CASRMTSGRPTDTQYF. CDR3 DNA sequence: TGTGCCAGCAGGATGACTAGCGGGCGTCCCACAGATACGCAGTATTTT.

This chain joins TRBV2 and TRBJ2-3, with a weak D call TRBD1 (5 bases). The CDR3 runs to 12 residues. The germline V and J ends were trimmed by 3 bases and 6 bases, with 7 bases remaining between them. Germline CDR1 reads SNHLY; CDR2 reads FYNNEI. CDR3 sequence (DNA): TGTGCCAGCAGTGACAGGGTGGATACGCAGTATTTT. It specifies CASSDRVDTQYF.

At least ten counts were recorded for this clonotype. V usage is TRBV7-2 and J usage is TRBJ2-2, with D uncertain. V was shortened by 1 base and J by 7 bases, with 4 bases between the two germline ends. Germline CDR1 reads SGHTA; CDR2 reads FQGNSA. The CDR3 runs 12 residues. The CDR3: CASSLDLGELFF. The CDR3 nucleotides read TGTGCCAGCAGCTTAGATCTCGGGGAGCTGTTTTTT.

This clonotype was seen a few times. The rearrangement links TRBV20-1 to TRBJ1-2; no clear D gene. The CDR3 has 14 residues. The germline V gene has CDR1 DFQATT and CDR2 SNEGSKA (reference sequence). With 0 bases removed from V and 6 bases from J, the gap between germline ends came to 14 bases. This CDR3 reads CSARDWPKGDGYTF. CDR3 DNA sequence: TGCAGTGCTAGAGATTGGCCAAAGGGTGATGGCTACACCTTC.

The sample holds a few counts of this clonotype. CDR3 protein: CASSSGLAVETQYF. CDR3 DNA: TGTGCCAGCAGTTCGGGACTAGCGGTCGAGACCCAGTACTTC. The chain joins TRBV6-5 to TRBJ2-5; 11 bases align to TRBD2. Losses at the gene ends were 4 bases for V and 5 bases for J; bases not matched to a gene: 3. The CDR3 has 14 amino acids. Germline V gene lookup returns CDR1 MNHEY and CDR2 SVGAGI.

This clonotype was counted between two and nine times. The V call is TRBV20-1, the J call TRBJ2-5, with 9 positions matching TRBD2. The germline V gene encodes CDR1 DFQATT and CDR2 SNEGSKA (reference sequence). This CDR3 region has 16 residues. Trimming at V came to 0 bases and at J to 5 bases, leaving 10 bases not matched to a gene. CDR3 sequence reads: CSARDLASGVMETQYF. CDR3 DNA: TGCAGTGCTAGAGATTTGGCTAGCGGGGTTATGGAGACCCAGTACTTC.

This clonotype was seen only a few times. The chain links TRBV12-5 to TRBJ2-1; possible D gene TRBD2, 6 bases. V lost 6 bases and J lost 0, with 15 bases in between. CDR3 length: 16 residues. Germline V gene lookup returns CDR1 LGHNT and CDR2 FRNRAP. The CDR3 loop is CASGSPRGSSYNEQFF. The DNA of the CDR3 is TGTGCTAGTGGCTCTCCTCGGGGGAGCTCCTACAATGAGCAGTTCTTC.

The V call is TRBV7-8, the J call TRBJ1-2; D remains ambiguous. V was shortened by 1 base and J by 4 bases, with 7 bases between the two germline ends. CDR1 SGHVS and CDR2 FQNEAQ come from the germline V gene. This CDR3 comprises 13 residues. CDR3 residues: CASSLVEFYGYTF. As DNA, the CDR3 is TGTGCCAGCAGCTTAGTGGAGTTCTATGGCTACACCTTC.

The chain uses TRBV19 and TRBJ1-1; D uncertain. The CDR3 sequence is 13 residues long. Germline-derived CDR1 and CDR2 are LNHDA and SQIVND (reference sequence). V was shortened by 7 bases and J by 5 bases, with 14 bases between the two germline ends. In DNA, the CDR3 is TGTGCCAGTAAGGGCAGAATGGAGACTGAAGCTTTCTTT. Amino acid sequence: CASKGRMETEAFF.

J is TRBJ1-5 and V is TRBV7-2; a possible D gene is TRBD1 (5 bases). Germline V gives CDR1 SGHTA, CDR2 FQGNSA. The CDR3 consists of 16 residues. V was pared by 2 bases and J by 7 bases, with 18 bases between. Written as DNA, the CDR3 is TGTGCCAGCAGCTTAATGTCCGGCAGGGATGGACAGCCCCAGCATTTT. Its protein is CASSLMSGRDGQPQHF.

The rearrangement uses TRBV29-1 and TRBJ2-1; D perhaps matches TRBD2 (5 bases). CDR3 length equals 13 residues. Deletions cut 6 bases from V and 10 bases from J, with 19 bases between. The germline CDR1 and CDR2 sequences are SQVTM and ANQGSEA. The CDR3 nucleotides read TGCAGCGTAGGGAGCGGCCCCGCTGGGGAGCAGTTCTTC. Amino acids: CSVGSGPAGEQFF.